The 8 T cell receptor beta chains below were found in one sample sequenced in a study of CD8+CD57+ T cells in acquired aplastic anemia. Genomic DNA constituted the template upon which TCR beta VDJ and CDR3 profiling was performed. MiXCR, applied by TCRdb to the reads, yields one record per CDR3 protein. Among about 190,000 distinct CDR3 sequences listed, 54% were seen once. Sequencing was done on a sample of sorted CD4+, CD8+, or CD8+CD57+ T cells (not recorded which) from PBMCs. The receptor set was obtained from a human donor in good health, serving as a control.

This chain links TRBV7-9 with TRBJ1-6; the D is unclear. Per the germline V gene, CDR1 is SEHNR and CDR2 is FQNEAQ (reference sequence). The CDR3 contains 15 residues. V lost 1 base to trimming and J lost 8 bases, with 12 bases between them. Here the CDR3 reads CASSLVGSRDSPLHF. The CDR3 region has the DNA TGTGCCAGCAGCTTAGTAGGCAGCCGGGATTCACCCCTCCACTTT.

The V call is TRBV20-1, the J call TRBJ1-1; possibly TRBD1 for D (5 bases). This CDR3 is 13 amino acids long. CDR1 and CDR2 from the germline V gene are DFQATT and SNEGSKA (reference sequence). V was shortened by 1 base and J by 5 bases, with 11 bases between the two germline ends. The CDR3 loop reads CSARGFGGTEAFF. The CDR3 coding sequence is TGCAGTGCTAGAGGTTTCGGGGGTACTGAAGCTTTCTTT.

The CDR3 DNA reads TGTGCCAGCAGCGTCGGGGGATCGAACACTGAAGCTTTCTTT. Protein product: CASSVGGSNTEAFF. The chain uses TRBV9 and TRBJ1-1; D is possibly TRBD1 (5 bases). The CDR3 has 14 residues. Germline CDR1 SGDLS, CDR2 YYNGEE. The ends were cut back, 2 bases at V and 1 base at J, with 9 bases in the middle.

This clonotype was counted many times. This chain joins TRBV20-1 and TRBJ2-7; 7 bases are a match to TRBD1. Germline CDR1 is DFQATT and CDR2 is SNEGSKA (reference sequence). The CDR3 spans 15 residues. The junction had 7 bases not matched to a gene; V was cut back by 0 bases and J by 2 bases. The CDR3 nucleotides read TGCAGTGCTAGAGATGATCAGGGGGATACCTACGAGCAGTACTTC. Translating it yields CSARDDQGDTYEQYF.

This clonotype was found many times. The gene calls are TRBV13 and TRBJ2-5; the D gene is possibly TRBD1 (5 bases). The V end lost 4 bases, the J end lost 5 bases, and 11 bases lay between the germline ends. The CDR3 has 13 residues. Looked up from germline, CDR1 is PRHDT and CDR2 is FYEKMQ (reference sequence). In DNA, the CDR3 is TGTGCCAGCAGCTACCTAGGGGTGGAGACCCAGTACTTC. Protein sequence: CASSYLGVETQYF.

V gene TRBV29-1 combines with J gene TRBJ2-5; D is uncertain. The CDR3 has 10 amino acids. Germline assignment: CDR1 SQVTM and CDR2 ANQGSEA. With 4 bases removed from V and 5 bases from J, the gap between germline ends came to 5 bases. CDR3 in DNA: TGCAGCGTTGCTTGGGAGACCCAGTACTTC. This sequence encodes CSVAWETQYF.

On this clonotype itself: One base away lies a much larger clone, so this may be a sequencing read error. The V call is TRBV10-2, the J call TRBJ2-7; 10 bases are shared with TRBD2. The CDR3 is 17 amino acids. The germline gives CDR1 WSHSY, CDR2 SAAADI. Here the CDR3 reads CASGYTGSGGHPYEQYF. DNA for the CDR3: TGTGCCAGCGGATACACCGGTAGCGGGGGGCACCCCTACGAGCAGTACTTC.

A remark on this clonotype: No conserved phenylalanine or tryptophan is present at the end of the CDR3, so a read error is the likely explanation. The DNA is left out, because the CDR3 cannot be placed on it with certainty; the CDR3 is given as TCRdb lists it. The chain uses TRBV4-1 and TRBJ1-6. Germline V gene lookup returns CDR1 MGHRA and CDR2 YSYEKL. The length of the CDR3 is 8 amino acids, counting both ends. This CDR3 reads CASSQPLQ.